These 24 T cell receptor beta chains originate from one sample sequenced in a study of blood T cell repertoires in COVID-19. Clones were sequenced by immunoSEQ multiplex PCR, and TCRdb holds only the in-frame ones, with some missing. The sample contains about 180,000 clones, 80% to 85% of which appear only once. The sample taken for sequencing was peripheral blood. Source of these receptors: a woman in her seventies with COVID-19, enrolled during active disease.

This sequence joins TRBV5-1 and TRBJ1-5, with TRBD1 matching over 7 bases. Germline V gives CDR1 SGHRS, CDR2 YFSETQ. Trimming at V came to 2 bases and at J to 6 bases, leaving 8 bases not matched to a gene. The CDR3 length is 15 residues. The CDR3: CASSFSGGRGQPQHF. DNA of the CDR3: TGCGCCAGCAGCTTTTCAGGGGGAAGGGGTCAGCCCCAGCATTTT.

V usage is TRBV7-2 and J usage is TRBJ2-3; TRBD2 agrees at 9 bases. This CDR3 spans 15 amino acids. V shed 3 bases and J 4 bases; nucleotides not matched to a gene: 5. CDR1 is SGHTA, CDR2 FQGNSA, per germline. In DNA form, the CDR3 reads TGTGCCAGCAGCTTTCGCGGGAGGGGTGCAGATACGCAGTATTTT. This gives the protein CASSFRGRGADTQYF.

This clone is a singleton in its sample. DNA for the CDR3: TGTGCCACCCGGGACAGGGGGCGAGAAAAACTGTTTTTT. Amino acids: CATRDRGREKLFF. This chain connects TRBV25-1 to TRBJ1-4, with 12 bases identical to TRBD1. Germline V gene lookup returns CDR1 MGHDK and CDR2 SYGVNS. J lost 8 bases, V lost 10 bases, and 5 bases had no gene match. This CDR3 is 13 amino acids long.

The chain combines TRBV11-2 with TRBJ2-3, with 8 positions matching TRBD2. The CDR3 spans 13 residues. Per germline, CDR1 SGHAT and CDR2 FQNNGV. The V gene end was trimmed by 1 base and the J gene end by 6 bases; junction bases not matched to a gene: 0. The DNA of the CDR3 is TGTGCCAGCAGCTTAGGACTAGCGGATACGCAGTATTTT. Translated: CASSLGLADTQYF.

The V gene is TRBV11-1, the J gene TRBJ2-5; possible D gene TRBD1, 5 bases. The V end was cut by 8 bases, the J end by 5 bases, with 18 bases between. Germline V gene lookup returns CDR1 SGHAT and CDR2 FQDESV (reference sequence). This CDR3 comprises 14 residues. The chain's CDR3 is CASGNRAKGETQYF. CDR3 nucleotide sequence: TGTGCCAGCGGGAATCGGGCCAAGGGGGAGACCCAGTACTTC.

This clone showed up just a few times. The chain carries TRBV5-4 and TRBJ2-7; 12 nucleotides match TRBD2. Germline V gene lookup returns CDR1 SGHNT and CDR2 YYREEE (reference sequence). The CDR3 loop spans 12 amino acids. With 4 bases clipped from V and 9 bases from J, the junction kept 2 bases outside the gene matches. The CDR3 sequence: CASSELAGGQYF. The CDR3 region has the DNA TGTGCCAGCAGCGAACTAGCGGGAGGGCAGTACTTC.

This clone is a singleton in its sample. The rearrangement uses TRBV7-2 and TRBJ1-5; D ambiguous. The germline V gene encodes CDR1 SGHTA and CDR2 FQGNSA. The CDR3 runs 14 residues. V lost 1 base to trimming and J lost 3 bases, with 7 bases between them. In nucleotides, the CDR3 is TGTGCCAGCAGCTTAGTAGAGTTCAATCAGCCCCAGCATTTT. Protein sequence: CASSLVEFNQPQHF.

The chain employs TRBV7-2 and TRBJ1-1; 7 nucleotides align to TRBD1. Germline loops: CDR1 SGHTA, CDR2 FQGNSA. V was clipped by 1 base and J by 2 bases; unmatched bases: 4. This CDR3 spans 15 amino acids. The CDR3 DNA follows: TGTGCCAGCAGCTTAGGGGGGACAGTTAACACTGAAGCTTTCTTT. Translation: CASSLGGTVNTEAFF. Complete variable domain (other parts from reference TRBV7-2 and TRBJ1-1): GAGVSQSPSNKVTEKGKDVELRCDPISGHTALYWYRQSLGQGLEFLIYFQGNSAPDKSGLPSDRFSAERTGGSVSTLTIQRTQQEDSAVYLCASSLGGTVNTEAFFGQGTRLTVV.

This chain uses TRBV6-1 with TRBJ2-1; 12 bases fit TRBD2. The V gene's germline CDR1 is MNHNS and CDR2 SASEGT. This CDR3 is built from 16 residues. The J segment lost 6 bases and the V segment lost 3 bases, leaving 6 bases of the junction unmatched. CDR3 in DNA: TGTGCCAGCAGTGACCCTAGCGGGAGGGCCTTCAATGAGCAGTTCTTC. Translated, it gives CASSDPSGRAFNEQFF.

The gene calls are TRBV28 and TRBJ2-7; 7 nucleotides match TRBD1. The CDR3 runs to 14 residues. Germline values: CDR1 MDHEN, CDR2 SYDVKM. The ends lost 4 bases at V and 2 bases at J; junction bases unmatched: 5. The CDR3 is CASSSSGTAYEQYF. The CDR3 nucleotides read TGTGCCAGCAGTTCCTCCGGGACAGCCTACGAGCAGTACTTC. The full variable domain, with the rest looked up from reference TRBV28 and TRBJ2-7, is DVKVTQSSRYLVKRTGEKVFLECVQDMDHENMFWYRQDPGLGLRLIYFSYDVKMKEKGDIPEGYSVSREKKERFSLILESASTNQTSMYLCASSSSGTAYEQYFGPGTRLTVT.

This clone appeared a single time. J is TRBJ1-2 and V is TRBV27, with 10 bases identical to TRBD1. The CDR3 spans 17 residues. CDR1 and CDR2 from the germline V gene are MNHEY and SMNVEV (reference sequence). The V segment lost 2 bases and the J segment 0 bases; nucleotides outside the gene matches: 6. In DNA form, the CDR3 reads TGTGCCAGCAGTTTACGACAGGGGGCTGGGGCTAACTATGGCTACACCTTC. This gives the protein CASSLRQGAGANYGYTF.

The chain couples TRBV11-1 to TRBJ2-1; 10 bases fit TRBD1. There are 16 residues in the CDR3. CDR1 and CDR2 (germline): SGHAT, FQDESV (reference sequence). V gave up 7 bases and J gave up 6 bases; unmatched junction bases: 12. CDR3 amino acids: CASTRDGGQGRNEQFF. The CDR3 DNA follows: TGTGCCAGCACCCGAGACGGGGGACAGGGGCGCAATGAGCAGTTCTTC.

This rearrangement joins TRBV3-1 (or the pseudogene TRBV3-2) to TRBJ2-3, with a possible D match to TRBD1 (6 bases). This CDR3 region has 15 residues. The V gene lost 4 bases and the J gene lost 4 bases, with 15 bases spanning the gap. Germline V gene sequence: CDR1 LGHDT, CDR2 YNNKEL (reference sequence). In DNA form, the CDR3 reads TGTGCCAGCAGCCTATCACAAGGGGGAGCAGATACGCAGTATTTT. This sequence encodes CASSLSQGGADTQYF.

The CDR3, as DNA: TGTGCCAGCAGAAAGCGGCTAGGGGAGACCCAGTACTTC. Its protein product is CASRKRLGETQYF. This chain joins TRBV6-5 and TRBJ2-5, with D possibly being TRBD2 (5 bases). CDR1 MNHEY and CDR2 SVGAGI come from the germline V gene. Trimming removed 6 bases from V and 5 bases from J, with 13 bases in between. CDR3 length equals 13 residues.

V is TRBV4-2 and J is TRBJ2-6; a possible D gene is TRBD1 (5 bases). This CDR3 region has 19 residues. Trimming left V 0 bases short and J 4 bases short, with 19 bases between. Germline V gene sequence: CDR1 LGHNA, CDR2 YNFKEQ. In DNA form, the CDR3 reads TGTGCCAGCAGCCAAGATCCTTGGGGCTCCAATCCGGGGGCCAACGTCCTGACTTTC. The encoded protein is CASSQDPWGSNPGANVLTF.

The CDR3 sequence is CASSSPAAGGQETQYF. In nucleotides, the CDR3 is TGTGCCAGCAGCTCCCCTGCGGCGGGAGGGCAAGAGACCCAGTACTTC. The chain couples TRBV11-2 to TRBJ2-5; 9 nucleotides match TRBD2. This CDR3 is built from 16 residues. CDR1 SGHAT and CDR2 FQNNGV come from the germline V gene. The junction had 8 bases not matched to a gene; V was cut back by 4 bases and J by 2 bases.

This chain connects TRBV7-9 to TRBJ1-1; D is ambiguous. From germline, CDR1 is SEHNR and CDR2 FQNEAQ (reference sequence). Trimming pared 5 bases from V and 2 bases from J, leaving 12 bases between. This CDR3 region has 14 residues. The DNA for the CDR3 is TGTGCCAGCAGCCGTACGGGGAGCAACACTGAAGCTTTCTTT. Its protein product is CASSRTGSNTEAFF.

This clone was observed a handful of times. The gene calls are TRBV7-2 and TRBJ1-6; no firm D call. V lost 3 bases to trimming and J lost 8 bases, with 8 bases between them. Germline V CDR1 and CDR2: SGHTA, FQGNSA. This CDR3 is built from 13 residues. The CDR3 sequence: CASSFLRDSPLHF. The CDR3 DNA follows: TGTGCCAGCAGCTTTTTACGGGATTCACCCCTCCACTTT.

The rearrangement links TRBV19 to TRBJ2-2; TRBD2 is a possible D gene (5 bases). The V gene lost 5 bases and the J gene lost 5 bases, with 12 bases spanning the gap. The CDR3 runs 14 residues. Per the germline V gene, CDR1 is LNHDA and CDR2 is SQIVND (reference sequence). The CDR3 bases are TGTGCCAGTAGTGCGGGCCGCATGACCGGGGAGCTGTTTTTT. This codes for CASSAGRMTGELFF.

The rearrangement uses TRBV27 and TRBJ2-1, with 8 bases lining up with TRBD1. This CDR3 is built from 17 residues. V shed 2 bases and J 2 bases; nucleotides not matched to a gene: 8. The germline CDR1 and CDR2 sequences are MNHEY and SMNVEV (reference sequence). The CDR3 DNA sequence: TGTGCCAGCAGTTTAAGGGGCGGGACAGGCGCCTACAATGAGCAGTTCTTC. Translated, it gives CASSLRGGTGAYNEQFF.

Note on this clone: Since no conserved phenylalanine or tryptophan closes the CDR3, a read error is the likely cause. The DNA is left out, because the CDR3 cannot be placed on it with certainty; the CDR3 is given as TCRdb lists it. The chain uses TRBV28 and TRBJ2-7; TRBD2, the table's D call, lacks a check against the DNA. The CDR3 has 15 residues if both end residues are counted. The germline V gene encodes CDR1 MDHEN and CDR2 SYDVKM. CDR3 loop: CASSAMAGSGGPPDI.

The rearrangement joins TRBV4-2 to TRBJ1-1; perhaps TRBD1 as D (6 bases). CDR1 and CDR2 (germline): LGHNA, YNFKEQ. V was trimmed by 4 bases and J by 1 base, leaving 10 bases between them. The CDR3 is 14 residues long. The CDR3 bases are TGTGCCAGCAGCCTGGGACAACAGAACACTGAAGCTTTCTTT. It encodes CASSLGQQNTEAFF.

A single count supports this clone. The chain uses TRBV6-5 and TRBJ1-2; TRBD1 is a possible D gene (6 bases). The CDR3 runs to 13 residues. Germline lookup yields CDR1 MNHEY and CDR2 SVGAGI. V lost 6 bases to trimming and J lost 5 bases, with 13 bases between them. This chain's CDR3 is CASRDTGPYGYTF. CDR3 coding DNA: TGTGCCAGCAGAGATACAGGGCCTTATGGCTACACCTTC.

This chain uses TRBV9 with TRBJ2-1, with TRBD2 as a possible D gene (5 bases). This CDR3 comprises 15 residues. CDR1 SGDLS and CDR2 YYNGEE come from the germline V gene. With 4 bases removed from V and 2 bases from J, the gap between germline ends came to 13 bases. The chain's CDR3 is CASSPYSGTYNEQFF. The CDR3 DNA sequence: TGTGCCAGCAGCCCCTACAGCGGAACCTACAATGAGCAGTTCTTC.